The 21 T cell receptor beta chains below all came from one sample that was sequenced in a study of lung T cells in sarcoidosis with Löfgren's syndrome. TCRdb passed the reads through MiXCR, listing each CDR3 protein once. The table lists approximately 20,000 distinct CDR3 sequences, roughly 21% of them singletons. Sequencing used CD4+ T cells from bronchoalveolar lavage. The receptors derive from a human donor with sarcoidosis (Löfgren's syndrome or another form), or a control subject (not recorded which).

In regard to this clonotype: The CDR3 does not close with the conserved phenylalanine or tryptophan, likely indicating a read error. This chain joins TRBV5-4 and TRBJ2-1, with TRBD2 matching 12 bases. The CDR3 is made up of 15 amino acids. Losses at the gene ends were 0 bases for V and 8 bases for J; bases not matched to a gene: 3. Germline lookup yields CDR1 SGHNT and CDR2 YYREEE (reference sequence). CDR3 DNA sequence: TGTGCCAGCAGCTTGGGGACTAGCGGGACCGATGAGCAGTTCTCC. As protein: CASSLGTSGTDEQFS.

This clonotype has just a few counts. For the CDR3, the DNA is TGTGCCGGGAGAGTCTCCTCCTACAATGAGCAGTTCTTC. Protein sequence: CAGRVSSYNEQFF. This chain joins TRBV2 and TRBJ2-1; D is perhaps TRBD2 (5 bases). V was trimmed by 11 bases and J by 0 bases, leaving 11 bases between them. The CDR3 extends over 13 amino acids. Germline-derived CDR1 and CDR2 are SNHLY and FYNNEI. The full variable domain, with the rest looked up from reference TRBV2 and TRBJ2-1, is EPEVTQTPSHQVTQMGQEVILRCVPISNHLYFYWYRQILGQKVEFLVSFYNNEISEKSEIFDDQFSVERPDGSNFTLKIRSTKLEDSAMYFCAGRVSSYNEQFFGPGTRLTVL.

Ten or more counts support this clonotype. In nucleotides, the CDR3 is TGTGCCAGCAGCCCGGCGGGACATCTGAACACTGAAGCTTTCTTT. Amino acid sequence: CASSPAGHLNTEAFF. V usage is TRBV5-4 and J usage is TRBJ1-1; TRBD1 is a possible D gene (6 bases). The V and J ends lost 4 bases and 0 bases respectively, with 13 bases between them. This CDR3 is 15 amino acids long. Germline lookup yields CDR1 SGHNT and CDR2 YYREEE (reference sequence).

This clonotype showed up many times. The rearrangement uses TRBV20-1 and TRBJ2-1, with a tentative D call TRBD1 (5 bases). CDR1 is DFQATT, CDR2 SNEGSKA, per germline (reference sequence). V gave up 5 bases and J gave up 0 bases, with 11 bases separating them. The CDR3 extends over 14 amino acids. The CDR3 DNA reads as TGCAGTGCTGAGGACATTAGCTCCTACAATGAGCAGTTCTTC. Encoded protein: CSAEDISSYNEQFF.

This clonotype has more than one count but fewer than ten. One base away lies a much larger clone, so this may be a sequencing read error. The chain employs TRBV19 and TRBJ2-2; no clear D gene. CDR1 and CDR2 from the germline V gene are LNHDA and SQIVND (reference sequence). CDR3 length equals 12 residues. V was pared by 10 bases and J by 8 bases, with 14 bases between. CDR3: CATPTRGGELFF. The CDR3 DNA is TGTGCCACCCCAACCCGCGGAGGGGAGCTGTTTTTT.

Many counts were recorded for this clonotype. The V gene is TRBV7-8, the J gene TRBJ2-5, with D uncertain. Per germline, CDR1 SGHVS and CDR2 FQNEAQ. This CDR3 region has 13 residues. The V and J ends lost 1 base and 1 base respectively, with 4 bases between them. The CDR3 DNA reads as TGTGCCAGCAGCTTAGACTTCCAAGAGACCCAGTACTTC. Its protein is CASSLDFQETQYF.

This clonotype came up a few times. V gene TRBV19 combines with J gene TRBJ2-1, with a tentative D call TRBD2 (6 bases). V was clipped by 3 bases and J by 1 base, with 13 bases between them. The CDR3 extends over 16 amino acids. Per the germline V gene, CDR1 is LNHDA and CDR2 is SQIVND (reference sequence). The CDR3 region is CASSIARGGSYNEQFF. CDR3 bases: TGTGCCAGTAGTATCGCGCGGGGCGGGTCCTACAATGAGCAGTTCTTC. Looking up the rest from reference TRBV19 and TRBJ2-1 gives the full variable domain: DGGITQSPKYLFRKEGQNVTLSCEQNLNHDAMYWYRQDPGQGLRLIYYSQIVNDFQKGDIAEGYSVSREKKESFPLTVTSAQKNPTAFYLCASSIARGGSYNEQFFGPGTRLTVL.

Judged by abundance, this clonotype is medium-sized. The chain carries TRBV28 and TRBJ2-7; the match to TRBD1 covers 8 bases. This CDR3 is built from 13 residues. In germline, CDR1 is MDHEN, CDR2 SYDVKM. Unmatched junction bases numbered 2, after V lost 6 bases and J lost 1 base. CDR3 nucleotide sequence: TGTGCCAGCAGACGGGACAGGTCCTACGAGCAGTACTTC. Translation gives CASRRDRSYEQYF.

Only a few counts were recorded for this clonotype. This chain links TRBV10-3 with TRBJ2-5, with a weak D call TRBD1 (5 bases). Between the trimmed V and J ends, which lost 2 bases and 2 bases, there was a span of 9 bases. Germline CDR1 is ENHRY and CDR2 is SYGVKD. The CDR3 has 14 residues. The CDR3 nucleotides read TGTGCCATCAGTGAGGGGGCAGATCAAGAGACCCAGTACTTC. Residues: CAISEGADQETQYF.

The chain recombines TRBV5-4 with TRBJ2-7; 10 bases match TRBD2. CDR3 length equals 15 residues. Germline V gives CDR1 SGHNT, CDR2 YYREEE (reference sequence). The V gene end was trimmed by 6 bases and the J gene end by 5 bases; junction bases not matched to a gene: 11. In DNA form, the CDR3 reads TGTGCCAGCACCCCGGGAACTAGCGGGATCGACGAGCAGTACTTC. It yields the protein CASTPGTSGIDEQYF.

In regard to this clonotype: A much larger clone is a single base away; this may be a read error. This chain uses TRBV20-1 with TRBJ1-2; D is unresolved. The CDR3 runs 13 residues. Germline V gene lookup returns CDR1 DFQATT and CDR2 SNEGSKA (reference sequence). The ends were cut back, 1 base at V and 4 bases at J, with 10 bases in the middle. The CDR3 bases are TGCAGTGCTAGAGTAAAGAGTAGCTATGGCTACACCTTC. Translated, it gives CSARVKSSYGYTF.

This clonotype was counted at least ten times. The rearrangement links TRBV7-9 to TRBJ1-2; D might be TRBD1 (5 bases). The V gene lost 3 bases and the J gene lost 2 bases, with 10 bases spanning the gap. The CDR3 covers 14 residues. Germline CDR1 and CDR2: SEHNR and FQNEAQ (reference sequence). The CDR3, as DNA: TGTGCCAGCAGCTTGAGACAGCCCAACTATGGCTACACCTTC. Translated: CASSLRQPNYGYTF.

By sample share, this clonotype is medium-sized (0.01 to 0.1%). This sequence joins TRBV25-1 and TRBJ2-5; the D gene could be TRBD1 or TRBD2 (5 bases each). V lost 0 bases and J lost 1, with 18 bases in between. The CDR3 sequence is 18 residues long. Germline CDR1 and CDR2: MGHDK and SYGVNS. The CDR3 reads CASSEYRGGLPSQETQYF. CDR3 nucleotides: TGTGCCAGCAGTGAATATAGGGGCGGGTTACCGTCCCAAGAGACCCAGTACTTC.

The chain uses TRBV18 and TRBJ2-7, with 12 nucleotides matching TRBD2. CDR1 and CDR2 from the germline V gene are KGHSH and LQKENI. This CDR3 region has 15 residues. V was pared by 5 bases and J by 3 bases, with 5 bases of the junction left unmatched. CDR3: CASSALAGGIYEQYF. The CDR3 region has the DNA TGTGCCAGCTCAGCCCTAGCGGGAGGGATCTACGAGCAGTACTTC.

This clonotype has a count of ten or more. The rearrangement joins TRBV7-8 to TRBJ2-1, with D possibly TRBD2 on 7 matching bases. V lost 3 bases, J lost 15 bases, and 27 bases lay in between. The CDR3 contains 16 residues. In germline, CDR1 is SGHVS, CDR2 FQNEAQ. The CDR3 coding sequence is TGTGCCAGCAGCTTTCAACTAAGCGGGGACAACAATGAGAGGTTCTTC. It is translated as CASSFQLSGDNNERFF.

This sequence joins TRBV5-1 and TRBJ1-3; D gene unclear. CDR3 size: 14 residues. Germline CDR1 SGHRS, CDR2 YFSETQ. The V and J ends lost 2 bases and 0 bases respectively, with 6 bases between them. The CDR3 loop reads CASSFDRSGNTIYF. CDR3 sequence (DNA): TGCGCCAGCAGCTTTGACCGCTCTGGAAACACCATATATTTT.

This clonotype has only a few counts. The chain joins TRBV30 to TRBJ2-7; D ambiguous. V was cut by 2 bases and J by 4 bases, with 12 bases left in between. Germline CDR1 and CDR2: GTSNPN and SVGIG (reference sequence). The CDR3 is made up of 13 amino acids. CDR3 amino acids: CAWSLDPGYEQYF. CDR3 in DNA: TGTGCCTGGAGTTTAGACCCGGGTTACGAGCAGTACTTC.

In this sample, this clonotype turned up many times. The rearrangement joins TRBV20-1 to TRBJ2-7, with D possibly TRBD2 on 6 matching bases. This CDR3 spans 11 amino acids. Trimming took off 5 bases at V and 4 bases at J, with 9 bases between the two ends. Germline CDR1 and CDR2: DFQATT and SNEGSKA (reference sequence). In DNA form, the CDR3 reads TGCAGTGCTCCGGAGGGGTACGAGCAGTACTTC. Its protein is CSAPEGYEQYF.

This clonotype showed up many times. This chain uses TRBV7-2 with TRBJ2-3; D unclear. This CDR3 has 11 amino acids. The V and J ends lost 3 bases and 6 bases respectively, with 4 bases between them. CDR1 is SGHTA and CDR2 is FQGNSA in the germline V gene. The CDR3 loop is CASSFADTQYF. CDR3 nucleotides: TGTGCCAGCAGCTTTGCCGATACGCAGTATTTT.

Many counts were recorded for this clonotype. The CDR3 DNA reads TGTGCCAGCAGCCCGCCTGGTCCTGAAGCTTTCTTT. This sequence encodes CASSPPGPEAFF. The chain joins TRBV7-2 to TRBJ1-1, with D unresolved. The germline gives CDR1 SGHTA, CDR2 FQGNSA. V lost 5 bases to trimming and J lost 6 bases, with 10 bases between them. There are 12 residues in the CDR3. The entire variable domain, with the rest obtained from reference TRBV7-2 and TRBJ1-1, is as follows: GAGVSQSPSNKVTEKGKDVELRCDPISGHTALYWYRQSLGQGLEFLIYFQGNSAPDKSGLPSDRFSAERTGGSVSTLTIQRTQQEDSAVYLCASSPPGPEAFFGQGTRLTVV.

By proportion, this clonotype is medium-sized. This chain joins TRBV20-1 and TRBJ1-4; 10 bases line up with TRBD1. Germline CDR1 DFQATT, CDR2 SNEGSKA (reference sequence). The CDR3 sequence is 15 residues long. The trim removed 3 bases at V and 6 bases at J, leaving 7 bases unmatched. This CDR3 reads CSARPPGTGDEKLFF. The CDR3 nucleotides are TGCAGTGCTAGGCCCCCCGGGACAGGGGATGAAAAACTGTTTTTT.